This T cell receptor beta chain was obtained from a study of blood T cell repertoires in COVID-19. Sequencing was performed with immunoSEQ multiplex PCR; in TCRdb, only in-frame clones are kept and a portion is missing. The table includes around 80,000 clones, over 70% detected once. The V gene end was trimmed by 6 bases and the J gene end by 2 bases; junction bases not matched to a gene: 10. CDR3 size: 16 residues. Per germline, CDR1 LNHDA and CDR2 SQIVND (reference sequence). Source material: peripheral blood. This TCR was sampled from a man older than 75 with acute or convalescent COVID-19. This chain connects TRBV19 to TRBJ1-5; the match to TRBD1 covers 7 bases. In DNA, the CDR3 is TGTGCCAGTAGCCAAACAGGGGCCAGGGGCAATCAGCCCCAGCATTTT. Protein product: CASSQTGARGNQPQHF.